This T cell receptor (beta chain) was found in a study of control samples from healthy donors and cancer patients. The germline V gene has CDR1 SGHTA and CDR2 FQGTGA. The V end was cut by 2 bases, the J end by 0 bases, with 10 bases between. The CDR3 extends over 16 amino acids. The protocol was immunoSEQ multiplex PCR, while the TCRdb copy is restricted to in-frame clones and leaves out a portion. The top ten clones hold roughly 19% of a sample with roughly 100,000 clones, around 88% of them seen once. This TCR was recovered from a man between 60 and 75 years old with lung cancer. J is TRBJ2-2 and V is TRBV7-3; D call uncertain. Sequencing was performed on PBMCs. The CDR3 spells CASSLRPTTNTGELFF. DNA for the CDR3: TGTGCCAGCAGCTTACGACCGACAACGAACACCGGGGAGCTGTTTTTT.